The clone carrying this TCR beta chain was observed many times. Its antigen remains unidentified. This record comes from a study of identical twins. This CDR3 is 13 amino acids long. Trimming took off 5 bases at V and 4 bases at J, with 11 bases between the two ends. Per the germline V gene, CDR1 is MNHEY and CDR2 is SMNVEV (reference sequence). Addition of a universal primer site occurred through template switching, and cDNA carried unique molecular identifiers. Using its own MiXCR run on the 5' RACE reads, TCRdb lists one record per CDR3 protein. The sample lists about 690,000 distinct CDR3 sequences; 5.5% to 6.5% were seen once. Study-level findings and limits: In cord blood, abundant beta clonotypes had fewer insertions; memory showed no trend. Partly confounded zero-insertion analyses could result from invariant MAIT and iNKT cells.

The chain uses TRBV27 and TRBJ1-2; D remains ambiguous. The sample taken for sequencing was naive T cells sorted from blood. The source is a man between 18 and 29 years old in good health. CDR3 sequence reads: CASSLGFAYGYTF. In DNA, the CDR3 is TGTGCCAGCAGTCTAGGATTTGCCTATGGCTACACCTTC.